This T cell receptor (beta chain) was obtained from a study of T cells in Graves' hyperthyroidism and ophthalmopathy. The ends were cut back, 2 bases at V and 2 bases at J, with 10 bases in the middle. Germline V CDR1 and CDR2: KGHSH, LQKENI. There are 15 residues in the CDR3. Amplification targeted TCR beta CDR3 regions from RNA transcripts. The HTBI primer set drove a first-round RT-PCR of the TCR CDR3. TCRdb re-called the multiplex PCR reads with MiXCR, one entry per CDR3 protein. The sample contains 500,000 to 800,000 distinct CDR3 sequences, 14% of which appear only once. The sequence derives from a woman aged 50 to 60 with Graves' ophthalmopathy. The sample taken for sequencing was blood. The rearrangement joins TRBV18 to TRBJ2-4, with D maybe TRBD1 (6 bases). DNA of the CDR3: TGTGCCAGCTCACCAAGAGGGGGTCCCAAAAACATTCAGTACTTC. This sequence encodes CASSPRGGPKNIQYF. The whole variable domain, filled in from reference TRBV18 and TRBJ2-4, reads NAGVMQNPRHLVRRRGQEARLRCSPMKGHSHVYWYRQLPEEGLKFMVYLQKENIIDESGMPKERFSAEFPKEGPSILRIQQVVRGDSAAYFCASSPRGGPKNIQYFGAGTRLSVL.